The sequence of this T cell receptor beta chain was determined in a study of T cell changes during pregnancy in multiple sclerosis. The CDR3 is 13 residues long. CDR1 is MGHRA, CDR2 YSYEKL, per germline. V was pared by 4 bases and J by 1 base, with 6 bases between. The method was immunoSEQ multiplex PCR; TCRdb's version includes in-frame clones alone and lacks a portion of them. The sample consists of approximately 32,000 clones, about 93% of them appearing once. This sequence was found in a female donor with multiple sclerosis, enrolled in a pregnancy study. Sequences were derived from CD4+ T cells from peripheral blood mononuclear cells, sampled in the second trimester of pregnancy. The rearrangement joins TRBV4-1 to TRBJ2-3; D is unclear. In nucleotides, the CDR3 is TGCGCCAGCAGCCCCGAGGGCACAGATACGCAGTATTTT. Residues: CASSPEGTDTQYF.